A selection of T cell receptor beta chains follows, all from one sample in a study of T cells after yellow fever vaccination. TCRdb independently ran MiXCR on the 5' RACE reads; one entry per CDR3 protein. Among approximately 580,000 distinct CDR3 sequences listed, about a sixth were seen once. The sequencing used PBMCs, collected about 5 days after the first yellow fever vaccination. Receptors were obtained from a man younger than 30 who received the YFV17D yellow fever vaccine. Both conserved end residues are part of each CDR3. D genes are given only for firm matches. Size is stated for part of the rows, as once, few or many counts, or as a class when the clone is expanded.

>few|NA|TRBV4-1|TRBJ2-2
TGCGCCAGCAGCCCCGCGACCTACACCGGGGAGCTGTTTTTT
CASSPATYTGELFF
>NA|TRBD1|TRBV6-2/TRBV6-3|TRBJ2-7
TGTGCCAGCAGTCGATCCGGGACAGGGTTCAACGAGCAGTACTTC
CASSRSGTGFNEQYF
>few|NA|TRBV28|TRBJ2-5
TGTGCCAGCAGTTCAGGCCAGCACCAAGAGACCCAGTACTTC
CASSSGQHQETQYF
>few|NA|TRBV6-2/TRBV6-3|TRBJ2-5
TGTGCCAGCAGTGACCTTGCGGGAGAGACCCAGTACTTC
CASSDLAGETQYF
>few|NA|TRBV7-2|TRBJ2-1
TGTGCCAGCAGCCGAGTACTGAGTGAGCAGTTCTTC
CASSRVLSEQFF
>NA|TRBD1|TRBV5-6|TRBJ2-3
TGTGCCAGCAGCGGGTCCGGGACAGGGGGCTACACAGATACGCAGTATTTT
CASSGSGTGGYTDTQYF
>few|NA|TRBV29-1|TRBJ1-2
TGCAGCGCTGATCAGACAGGCGGGTTATATGGCTACACCTTC
CSADQTGGLYGYTF
>NA|NA|TRBV12-5|TRBJ2-3
TGTGCTAGTGGGGGTCCCCTCAGCGATACGCAGTATTTT
CASGGPLSDTQYF
>NA|NA|TRBV5-8|TRBJ1-2
TGTGCCAGCAGCCTATCTATGGCCAATGGCTACACCTTC
CASSLSMANGYTF
>few|NA|TRBV3-1|TRBJ2-2
TGTGCCAGCAGCCCCCGGGCCTTCACCGGGGAGCTGTTTTTT
CASSPRAFTGELFF
>few|TRBD1|TRBV6-6|TRBJ2-3
TGTGCCACAGGACAGGGTGGTACAGATACGCAGTATTTT
CATGQGGTDTQYF
>many|NA|TRBV7-2|TRBJ2-1
TGTGCCAGCGGAGAATTGGGTCCCGAGCAGTTCTTC
CASGELGPEQFF
>NA|NA|TRBV6-1|TRBJ2-7
TGTGCCAGCAGCCGACAGGTCGCCTACGAGCAGTACTTC
CASSRQVAYEQYF
>few|NA|TRBV15|TRBJ2-3
TGTGCCACCAGCAGAGGGAAGCGGAACACAGATACGCAGTATTTT
CATSRGKRNTDTQYF
>many|TRBD2|TRBV6-1|TRBJ2-1
TGTGCCAGCAGCCCGAGCGGGGGGGCCTACAATGAGCAGTTCTTC
CASSPSGGAYNEQFF
>few|NA|TRBV18|TRBJ1-4
TGTGCCAGCTCACCAGGGGCAGGAACTAATGAAAAACTGTTTTTT
CASSPGAGTNEKLFF
>NA|NA|TRBV7-9|TRBJ2-3
TGTGCCAGCAGCTCCTCCGTGCCAGATACGCAGTATTTT
CASSSSVPDTQYF
>NA|NA|TRBV4-3|TRBJ2-7
TGCGCCAGCAGCCCAAGTCCCACAGGGAGGTTCTACGAGCAGTACTTC
CASSPSPTGRFYEQYF
>NA|TRBD1|TRBV7-2|TRBJ2-3
TGTGCCAGCACCTTCAGGACAGGGATCACAGATACGCAGTATTTT
CASTFRTGITDTQYF
>NA|TRBD2|TRBV4-3|TRBJ2-5
TGCGCCAGCAGCCAAGAACTCGGCGGGGGAGTCCAAGAGACCCAGTACTTC
CASSQELGGGVQETQYF
>few|NA|TRBV6-5|TRBJ2-6
TGTGCCAGCAGTTACTCGGGGAGCTCTGGGGCCAACGTCCTGACTTTC
CASSYSGSSGANVLTF
>NA|NA|TRBV27|TRBJ2-4
TGTGCCAGCAGTTTATCGGGGGGGCCCTGGGAGTTC
CASSLSGGPWEF
>few|NA|TRBV7-3|TRBJ2-2
TGTGCCAGCAGCTCGGGACCCGGCCGTGACGGCGGGGAGCTGTTTTTT
CASSSGPGRDGGELFF
>NA|TRBD2|TRBV7-2|TRBJ2-1
TGTGCCAGCCACGAGGCGGGGGGTAGCTCCTACAATGAGCAGTTCTTC
CASHEAGGSSYNEQFF
>few|NA|TRBV6-2/TRBV6-3|TRBJ2-5
TGTGCCAGCGGGGTTGGGACTCCTGAGACCCAGTACTTC
CASGVGTPETQYF
>few|TRBD2|TRBV13|TRBJ2-1
TGTGCCAGCAGCTTAGAGTGGACTAGCGGACGGGGGGATGAGCAGTTCTTC
CASSLEWTSGRGDEQFF
>NA|NA|TRBV24-1|TRBJ2-1
TGTGCCACCAGTGGCAGGGGTACCCATGGTGAGCAGTTCTTC
CATSGRGTHGEQFF
>NA|TRBD1|TRBV27|TRBJ1-2
TGTGCCAGCAGTTTTACTACAGGGGGCGAGTTGCCTGGCTACACCTTC
CASSFTTGGELPGYTF
>few|TRBD1|TRBV7-6|TRBJ1-1
TGTGCCAGCAGCTTACAACAGGGGCGGGTCACTGAAGCTTTCTTT
CASSLQQGRVTEAFF
>few|NA|TRBV3-1|TRBJ1-1
TGTGCCAGCAGCCAGGCCCGGGGGGTGGTTAACACTGAAGCTTTCTTT
CASSQARGVVNTEAFF
>few|NA|TRBV25-1|TRBJ1-4
TGTGCCAGCAGTAGTTGGGGAGAGAATGAAAAACTGTTTTTT
CASSSWGENEKLFF
>NA|NA|TRBV9|TRBJ2-7
TGTGCCAGCAGCCAGAGCACAGGTTCCTACGAGCAGTACTTC
CASSQSTGSYEQYF
>NA|TRBD1|TRBV15|TRBJ2-2
TGTACCACCAGCAGAGATTTGGCAGGGGGTGTGGAGCTGTTTTTT
CTTSRDLAGGVELFF
>few|TRBD1|TRBV7-7|TRBJ2-5
TGTGCCAGCAGTGCCCAGACAGGGGAAGGGACCCAGTACTTC
CASSAQTGEGTQYF
>NA|NA|TRBV4-3|TRBJ1-4
TGCGCCAGCAGCCAAGAGTATGCGACTAATGAAAAACTGTTTTTT
CASSQEYATNEKLFF
>few|NA|TRBV4-3|TRBJ2-7
TGCGCCAGCAGCCAAGATTCCGGGACCGAAAGCTCCTACGAGCAGTACTTC
CASSQDSGTESSYEQYF
>few|NA|TRBV7-9|TRBJ2-2
TGTGCCAGCAGCACGGGACTGAACACCGGGGAGCTGTTTTTT
CASSTGLNTGELFF
>many|NA|TRBV28|TRBJ1-5
TGTGCCAGCACCTCGGGGGGGTTGCCCCAGCATTTT
CASTSGGLPQHF
>NA|NA|TRBV7-9|TRBJ1-2
TGTGCCAGCACCGGGACGGCCCGCTATGGCTACACCTTC
CASTGTARYGYTF
>NA|NA|TRBV5-1|TRBJ2-1
TGCGCCAGCAGCTTGGAAGGTCTGCCCCACAATGAGCAGTTCTTC
CASSLEGLPHNEQFF
>few|TRBD2|TRBV9|TRBJ2-1
TGTGCCAGCAGCGTAGGGACTAGCGGGGGGGCCCTCTACAATGAGCAGTTCTTC
CASSVGTSGGALYNEQFF
>NA|NA|TRBV11-2|TRBJ2-3
TGTGCCAGCAGCCGAATAAGGGGGGGTAGCACAGATACGCAGTATTTT
CASSRIRGGSTDTQYF
>few|NA|TRBV7-3|TRBJ1-2
TGTGCCAGCAGCGGCGGCGGGGGAAGAGAGGGCTACACCTTC
CASSGGGGREGYTF
>few|TRBD2|TRBV29-1|TRBJ2-5
TGCAGCGTTGAAGTCTCCCGGACTAGGATAGTAGGAGAGACCCAGTACTTC
CSVEVSRTRIVGETQYF
>few|NA|TRBV4-2|TRBJ2-3
TGTGCCAGCAGCCAAGAACAGGGAGGGGGCACAGATACGCAGTATTTT
CASSQEQGGGTDTQYF
>once|TRBD1|TRBV12-3/TRBV12-4|TRBJ1-5
TGTGCCAGCAGTGCGGGACAGGGATACAATCAGCCCCAGCATTTT
CASSAGQGYNQPQHF
>once|NA|TRBV20-1|TRBJ2-1
TGCAGTGCTCCCCCCGGGGGGCTAACTAATATCGAGCAGTTCTTC
CSAPPGGLTNIEQFF
>few|NA|TRBV5-6|TRBJ2-1
TGTGCCAGCAGCTATGGGGGGGGCGCGGGGGATGAGCAGTTCTTC
CASSYGGGAGDEQFF